The subject of this entry is one TCR beta chain. This clonotype was counted at least ten times. No antigen is known for it. Base qualities were left out, and no much larger clone turns up one base away. The TCR beta CDR3 regions were amplified from the RNA transcripts. For the first round of RT-PCR on the TCR CDR3, the HTBI primer set was used together with the Qiagen OneStep RT-PCR kit. Libraries were constructed in a second round of multiplex PCR, after which size selection and purification were carried out. Libraries were sequenced paired-end with 100 bp reads on an Illumina HiSeq2000. The original pipeline was this. Raw data were processed with SOAPnuke, discarding reads with adapters, uncalled bases, mean Phred below 15, or no exact constant-primer or identifier match. High-quality paired reads were merged using COPE v1.2.5, and each unique nucleotide sequence was defined as a clonotype. Clonotypes were aligned to IMGT TRBV, TRBD and TRBJ reference segments using MiTCR v1.1. Analysis was restricted to V-J combinations with a frequency above 0.0001, which covered 98% to 99.2% of repertoires. The TCS score was defined as F50 (clonal expansion) divided by E x V (chaos), with BLOSUM62-based TCRdist calculated between CDR3 peptides within each V-J. Welch's t-statistics and random forest reduced 450 to 600 V-J features to about 12, which were used in a naive Bayes classifier (R e1071). Through fastp at Q25 and MiXCR, TCRdb rebuilt clones from the public reads, retaining in-frame beta chains. A single entry per CDR3 protein holds the most common genes and DNA from its merged rows. TCRdb, not the original authors, processed these V and J calls. This sample lists fewer than 500,000 distinct CDR3 sequences; about 15% were detected once. The ten largest clones add up to roughly a fifth of the sample.

Relative to germline, V is 10 bases shorter and J is 7 bases shorter, with 14 bases between their ends. Spanning cysteine to phenylalanine, the CDR3 consists of 12 amino acids. The only DNA kept is the CDR3, 36 bases in frame from the first base. The CDR1 and CDR2 encoded by the germline V gene are MDHEN and SYDVKM. In the ophthalmopathy patients, disease was moderately to severely active, with a Clinical Activity Score of 3 or more, a NOSPECS grade of 4 or more, and a duration of less than 3 months. The study excluded patients with uncontrolled infections, other autoimmune diseases, pregnancy or lactation. Diagnoses were established on the basis of clinical symptoms, serum thyroxine and TRAb, thyroid ultrasound, and orbital computed tomography. PBMCs were isolated from approximately 10 ml of fresh peripheral blood by Ficoll-Paque density gradient centrifugation. Total RNA was extracted with Trizol reagent, and quality was checked on an Agilent 2100 Bioanalyzer.

These data come from a study of T cells in Graves' hyperthyroidism and ophthalmopathy (dated by TCRdb to the late 2010s). Notes on the research overall: Peripheral blood samples were taken at initial diagnosis, before any treatment was given. The roughly 100 discovery patients were divided at random into training and test sets in a 7:3 ratio. The paper describes TCR Vbeta CDR3 sequencing of 130 to 150 peripheral blood samples, made up of roughly 40 ophthalmopathy patients, roughly 75 hyperthyroidism patients and 17 progressor patients. Once sampling was done, hyperthyroidism patients were given methimazole at a starting dose of 30 mg daily, whereas ophthalmopathy patients were given high-dose intravenous methylprednisolone. Thyroid tissue and blood T-cell repertoires from six or seven Graves' hyperthyroidism patients were also compared in the study. To identify TCR V-J signatures that set the groups apart, the researchers used a discovery cohort of about a hundred patients, made up of about 44 with Graves' ophthalmopathy and about 59 with stable Graves' hyperthyroidism. Prospective prediction of ophthalmopathy was tested in an independent validation cohort consisting of under 20 hyperthyroidism patients and approximately 16 patients who later progressed to ophthalmopathy. The paper's findings and limits, for the study overall: Most expanded thyroid clonotypes (frequency above 0.001) were also detected in blood, a finding suggesting that blood repertoires may reflect thyroid immune responses. A model built on a 13 V-J signature distinguished ophthalmopathy from stable hyperthyroidism, reaching about 89% sensitivity and 81.08% specificity in cross-validation and 80%/75% in testing. In validation, the model predicted progression to ophthalmopathy a median of approximately 6.3 months before onset, with 70% to 71% sensitivity and just under 75% specificity. Sample size was not statistically predetermined, and blinding of investigators to group allocation was not performed.

This chain joins TRBV28 to TRBJ2-4, and the D gene may be TRBD1, 5 bases matching. This receptor was taken from a woman in her twenties or thirties with Graves' ophthalmopathy. Sequencing used blood. The CDR3 reads as follows: CATRGPGNIQYF. The nucleotide sequence is given as TGTGCCACCAGAGGTCCAGGGAACATTCAGTACTTC.